This T cell receptor (beta chain) was recovered during a study of OX40 agonist ivuxolimab in advanced cancers. For context, the study as a whole: Ivuxolimab was an agonistic, fully human IgG2 monoclonal antibody directed against OX40 (CD134), a costimulatory receptor. Intravenous ivuxolimab was administered to patients every 2 weeks at six dose levels: 0.01, 0.1, 0.3, 1.5, 3 and 10 mg/kg. Among the roughly 50 dose-escalation patients, about 19 had hepatocellular carcinoma, 15 or so melanoma, 9 renal cell carcinoma and 9 head and neck cancer. A male proportion of 75% to 85% and a mean age of 60 years, ranging from about 20 to 85, were recorded for the dose-escalation cohort. Patients were allowed to have had prior anti-PD-1, anti-PD-L1 or anti-CTLA-4 therapy, and approximately 39% of the dose-escalation patients had been treated with checkpoint inhibitors. Partial responses were achieved by three dose-escalation patients, of whom one had hepatocellular carcinoma and two had cutaneous melanoma. Peripheral TCRbeta sequencing was intended to test whether TCR sequence diversity was altered and clonal T-cell expansion was caused by ivuxolimab. The paper reports the monotherapy dose-escalation portion (N of about 56 patients) of the phase I ivuxolimab trial. The research as a whole found: Antigen specificity was not determined for the clonally expanded peripheral T cells. In the 0.1-3.0 mg/kg groups, partial responders had among the lowest normalized peripheral clonal expansion, particularly in CD8+ T cells. After ivuxolimab, more expanded clones were found on average in CD8+ T cells than in CD4+ T cells. At doses of 0.1 to 3.0 mg/kg, clonal expansion of both CD4+ and CD8+ blood T cells was observed from baseline to week 6. Low levels of normalized T-cell clonal expansion were also seen in some patients who did not respond.

Patients with a history of autoimmune disease or receiving systemic immunosuppression were excluded from the trial. In every dose cohort, peripheral blood was drawn for TCR sequencing at baseline, cycle 4 day 1, and cycle 7 day 1. The samples were drawn from a first-in-human, open-label, multicenter phase I dose-escalation trial of ivuxolimab. Adults with locally advanced or metastatic head and neck squamous cell, hepatocellular, melanoma or renal cell carcinoma were enrolled in the trial. Before TCR sequencing, CD4+ and CD8+ T cells were separately sorted from peripheral blood. CDR1 and CDR2 are drawn from the germline V gene: SGHNT, YENEEA. Trimming takes 5 bases from V and 0 bases from J, and the germline ends sit 10 bases apart. The CDR3 runs 14 residues from the cysteine to the phenylalanine. Just CDR3 DNA is preserved here, 42 bases in frame from base 1. The sample holds one count of this clone. Its cognate antigen has yet to be identified. Per-nucleotide qualities are absent, and no much larger clonotype sits a single base away.

To sequence the TCRbeta CDR3 region, genomic DNA was isolated from the sorted cells. TCRbeta CDR3 regions were sequenced using the immunoSEQ Assay. TCRdb re-hosts the immuneACCESS table, in-frame sequences only. Its copies lack some clones; in the studies checked, an unresolved V gene accounts for under half of them, and the cause for the rest is not known. Counted in this sample were more than 45,000 clones; roughly 90% of them appeared once. Roughly 7.8% of the sample is taken by the ten largest. The receptor was derived from an adult with an advanced solid tumor such as melanoma, head and neck, liver or kidney cancer. Specimen: CD4+ or CD8+ T cells sorted from blood, collected in a trial of the OX40 agonist ivuxolimab. This chain joins TRBV11-3 to TRBJ1-1, with a weak D call of TRBD1 (5 bases match). The CDR3 protein sequence reads: CASSRSGVNTEAFF. The DNA sequence is TGTGCCAGCAGCCGCTCGGGGGTGAACACTGAAGCTTTCTTT.